This TCR beta chain was found in a study of human T cells and chemical hapten exposure (dated by TCRdb to about 2021). Regarding the complete study: For sensitization, 2% DPC in acetone was applied to a 2 cm by 2 cm area of upper inner arm skin. Throughout the study period of approximately 23 weeks, patients also received therapeutic DPC doses to the scalp every week. Patch testing on the upper back used Finn chambers containing 0.01% DPC, with scoring done after 6 days according to International Contact Dermatitis Research Group standards. Most of the patients in the cohort were female, and the cohort covered alopecia areata with under or over 50% scalp involvement, alopecia totalis and alopecia universalis. The libraries were sequenced as a pool, and the TCR yield per sample differed mostly because of small variations in library volumes within the pool. The study tracked peripheral blood TCR repertoire changes in vivo during primary and secondary sensitization to the hapten diphenylcyclopropenone (DPC) in alopecia patients. Patient blood was sampled pre-sensitization (week 0) and at 2, 6 and about 24 weeks after DPC sensitization. Roughly 30 alopecia patients provided blood for TCR sequencing at one to four time points (pre-sensitization, 2, 6 and 24 weeks). Study-level results and caveats: Because all patients had alopecia, a presumed autoimmune disease, the immune response of the patients might differ from that of healthy individuals. DPC sensitization did not change how many TCRs were above 1 in 1000 frequency, and no evidence was found of alterations in global repertoire structure. Compared with pre-sensitization or healthy control sets, expanded TCRs formed significantly more large CDR3 similarity clusters, which is consistent with antigen-driven responses. After repeated subsampling, changes were observed in the strength of the expansion versus patch-test correlation and in the threshold at which the correlation became significant. The number of PT1 expanded TCRs positively correlated with patch test score, significant at thresholds 8, 16 and 32 but not 4.

A word on this clonotype: It has no known antigen specificity. No base quality information exists; no much larger clone differs at one position.

The library relied on RACE. The data were produced on a NextSeq 500. During library preparation, unique molecular identifiers were attached to individual cDNA molecules so that TCRs could be counted in a quantitative, reproducible way. Each blood RNA sample was used to sequence both TCR alpha and TCR beta chains. In the source study's methods: The median number of TCRs per sample was approximately 96,000, ranging from about 23,224 to 700,000. The Decombinator software suite was used to annotate the V, J and CDR3 of the TCR reads. For the PS versus PT1 abundance plots, all samples were subsampled to the same number of TCRs (28,000). TCRs were defined as expanded if absent before sensitization and observed at least eight times at the 2-week time point. The raw public reads went through TCRdb reprocessing: fastp at Q25, MiXCR clone calling, in-frame beta chains kept. One record per CDR3 amino acid sequence lists the most common genes and DNA. Clone size and V and J calls follow TCRdb, not the original study. A total of more than 95,000 distinct CDR3 sequences appear in this sample, 30% to 35% of them only once. Together, the top ten hold less than 3% of the sample.

Per the publication, the time point label means: patch test 3, about 24 weeks after DPC sensitization. Interpreted using the paper, the treatment or condition label stands for: therapeutic diphenylcyclopropenone sensitization with weekly scalp DPC. At each patch-test visit, blood was drawn before the patch test was applied. Patients were eligible if aged 18 to 70, diagnosed with alopecia and judged suitable for DPC therapy, and pregnant patients were excluded. Total RNA was extracted from unfractionated whole blood that had been collected in Tempus Blood RNA tubes. The CDR3 measures 15 amino acids from cysteine to phenylalanine. Only CDR3 DNA is held: 45 bases, read in frame from base 1. V is clipped by 5 bases and J by 5 bases, and the sequence between their germline boundaries is 19 bases long. Looking up the germline V gene yields CDR1 SGHVS and CDR2 FQNEAQ.

Sample: whole blood, taken in connection with sensitization to the hapten diphenylcyclopropenone (DPC). The rearrangement combines TRBV7-8 with TRBJ2-7; the D region possibly corresponds to TRBD2 (5 bases align). The clonotype was recovered from a man aged 40-55 years with alopecia areata. Some clones in this sample may be carry-over from other donors' samples. The bases are TGTGCCAGCAGCCGCCCCGGGGTGGCGCTTAACGAGCAGTACTTC. The encoded protein is CASSRPGVALNEQYF. The reference TRBV7-8 and TRBJ2-7 proteins fill in what lies around the CDR3, so the full variable domain reads GAGVSQSPRYKVAKRGQDVALRCDPISGHVSLFWYQQALGQGPEFLTYFQNEAQLDKSGLPSDRFFAERPEGSVSTLKIQRTQQEDSAVYLCASSRPGVALNEQYFGPGTRLTVT.